This entry is about one TCR beta chain. Data came from immunoSEQ multiplex PCR; TCRdb stores just in-frame clones and leaves some out. The profile covers about 580,000 clones, with roughly 98% appearing a single time and less than 0.35% taken by the ten largest. This record belongs to a study of shared clonotypes between healthy human individuals. Looking at the study overall: CD4 naive and memory got three plates each, CD8 naive two, CD8 memory one.

Naive CD8 cells comprised CD45RO-negative, CCR7-positively selected cells, excluding terminally differentiated effector memory CD45RA+ cells. Germline trimming cut 4 bases from V and 5 bases from J; bases unmatched to any gene: 6. Germline values: CDR1 MNHEY, CDR2 SVGAGI. The CDR3 runs 15 residues. Sequenced sample: naive CD8+ T cells sorted from blood. The sequence came from a man aged 25-40 years in good health. The chain is built from TRBV6-5 and TRBJ2-1, with 9 bases lining up with TRBD1. CDR3 loop: CASSFGTGLNNEQFF. The CDR3 DNA is TGTGCCAGCAGTTTCGGGACAGGGTTGAACAATGAGCAGTTCTTC.